Each of the 2 T cell receptor beta chains below was sequenced from the same sample in a study of patients and donors after allogeneic stem cell transplantation. Via MiXCR, TCRdb re-called the RT-PCR reads, giving one row per CDR3 protein. This sample has approximately 150,000 distinct CDR3 sequences, with 24% found just once. The sequencing input was blood, either unsorted or a sorted T cell fraction (not recorded which). These receptor sequences come from a human donor who was either an allogeneic HSCT recipient or a stem cell or donor lymphocyte infusion donor (not recorded which). It is not recorded whose cells these are; they may come from a transplant donor.

This chain connects TRBV7-6 to TRBJ1-1; the match to TRBD1 covers 10 bases. The CDR3 sequence is 16 residues long. Germline V gene lookup returns CDR1 SGHVS and CDR2 FNYEAQ. The V gene end was trimmed by 4 bases and the J gene end by 6 bases; junction bases not matched to a gene: 11. CDR3 in DNA: TGTGCCAGCAGCTCCGACCTGGGGACAGGGGTGTCTGAAGCTTTCTTT. This sequence encodes CASSSDLGTGVSEAFF.

The table lists this clonotype with many counts. This chain uses TRBV25-1 with TRBJ1-1; TRBD1 matches 8 bases. The germline CDR1 and CDR2 sequences are MGHDK and SYGVNS. V was pared by 3 bases and J by 5 bases, with 2 bases of the junction left unmatched. The CDR3 consists of 13 residues. The CDR3: CASSDQGATEAFF. CDR3 sequence (DNA): TGTGCCAGCAGTGATCAGGGGGCTACTGAAGCTTTCTTT. The variable domain in full, completed from reference TRBV25-1 and TRBJ1-1, reads EADIYQTPRYLVIGTGKKITLECSQTMGHDKMYWYQQDPGMELHLIHYSYGVNSTEKGDLSSESTVSRIRTEHFPLTLESARPSHTSQYLCASSDQGATEAFFGQGTRLTVV.